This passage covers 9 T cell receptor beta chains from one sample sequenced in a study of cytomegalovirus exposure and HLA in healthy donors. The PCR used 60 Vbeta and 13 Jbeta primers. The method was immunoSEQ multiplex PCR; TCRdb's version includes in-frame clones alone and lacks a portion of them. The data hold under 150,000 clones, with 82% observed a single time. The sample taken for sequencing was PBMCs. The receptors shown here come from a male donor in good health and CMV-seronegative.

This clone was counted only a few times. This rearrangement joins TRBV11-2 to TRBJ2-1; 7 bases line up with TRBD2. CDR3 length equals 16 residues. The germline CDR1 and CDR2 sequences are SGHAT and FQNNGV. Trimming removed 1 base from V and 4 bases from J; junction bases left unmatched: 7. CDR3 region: CASSLVPAGLYNEQFF. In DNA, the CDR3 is TGTGCCAGCAGCTTAGTCCCAGCGGGGTTATACAATGAGCAGTTCTTC.

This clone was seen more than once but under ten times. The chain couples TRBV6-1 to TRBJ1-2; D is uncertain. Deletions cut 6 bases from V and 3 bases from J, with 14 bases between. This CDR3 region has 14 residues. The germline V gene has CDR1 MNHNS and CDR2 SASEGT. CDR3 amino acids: CASRPGILHYGYTF. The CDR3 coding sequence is TGTGCCAGCAGGCCGGGAATCCTCCACTATGGCTACACCTTC.

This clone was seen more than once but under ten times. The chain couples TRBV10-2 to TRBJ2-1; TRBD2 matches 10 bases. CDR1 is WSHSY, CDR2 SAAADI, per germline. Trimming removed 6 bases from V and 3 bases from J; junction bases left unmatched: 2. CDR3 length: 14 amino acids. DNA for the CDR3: TGCGCCAGCAGAGGACTAGCGGACTACAATGAGCAGTTCTTC. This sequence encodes CASRGLADYNEQFF.

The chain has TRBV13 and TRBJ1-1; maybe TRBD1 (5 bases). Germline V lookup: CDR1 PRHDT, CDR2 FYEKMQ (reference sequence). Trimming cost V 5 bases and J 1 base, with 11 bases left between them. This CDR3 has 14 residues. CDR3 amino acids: CASSVRGSNTEAFF. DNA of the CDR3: TGTGCCAGCAGCGTGCGGGGCTCGAACACTGAAGCTTTCTTT. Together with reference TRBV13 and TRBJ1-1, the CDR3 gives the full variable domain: AAGVIQSPRHLIKEKRETATLKCYPIPRHDTVYWYQQGPGQDPQFLISFYEKMQSDKGSIPDRFSAQQFSDYHSELNMSSLELGDSALYFCASSVRGSNTEAFFGQGTRLTVV.

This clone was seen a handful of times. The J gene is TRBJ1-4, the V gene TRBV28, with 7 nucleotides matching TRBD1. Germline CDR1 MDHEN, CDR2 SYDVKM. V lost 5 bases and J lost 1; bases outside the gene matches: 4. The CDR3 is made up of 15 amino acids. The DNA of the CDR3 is TGTGCCAGCAGTATCCAGGGGGAAACTAATGAAAAACTGTTTTTT. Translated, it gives CASSIQGETNEKLFF.

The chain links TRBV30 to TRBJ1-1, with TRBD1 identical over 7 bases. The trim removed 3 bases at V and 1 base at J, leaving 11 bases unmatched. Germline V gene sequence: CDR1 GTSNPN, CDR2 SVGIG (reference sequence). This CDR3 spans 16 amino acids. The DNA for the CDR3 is TGTGCCTGGAGCGATACAGGGGACAGATCGAACACTGAAGCTTTCTTT. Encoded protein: CAWSDTGDRSNTEAFF.

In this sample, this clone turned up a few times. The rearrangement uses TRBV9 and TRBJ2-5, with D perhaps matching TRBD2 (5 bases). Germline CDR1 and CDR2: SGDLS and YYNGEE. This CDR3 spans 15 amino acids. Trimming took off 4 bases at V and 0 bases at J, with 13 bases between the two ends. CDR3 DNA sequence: TGTGCCAGCAGCACCCGGACGGGGTACCAAGAGACCCAGTACTTC. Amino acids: CASSTRTGYQETQYF.

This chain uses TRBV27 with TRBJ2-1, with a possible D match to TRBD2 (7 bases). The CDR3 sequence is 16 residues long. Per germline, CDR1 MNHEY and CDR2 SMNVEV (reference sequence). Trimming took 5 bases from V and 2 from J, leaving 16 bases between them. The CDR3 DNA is TGTGCCAGCAGTACCGCTGGGGGGGGGCCCTACAATGAGCAGTTCTTC. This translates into CASSTAGGGPYNEQFF.

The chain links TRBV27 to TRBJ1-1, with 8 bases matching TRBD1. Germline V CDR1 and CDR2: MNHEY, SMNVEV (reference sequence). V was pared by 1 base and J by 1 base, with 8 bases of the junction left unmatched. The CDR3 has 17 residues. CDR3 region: CASSLLNPGTGNTEAFF. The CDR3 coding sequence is TGTGCCAGCAGTTTATTAAACCCAGGGACAGGGAACACTGAAGCTTTCTTT.